This TCR beta chain was obtained from a study of PD-L1 blockade in urothelial cancer (dated 2017 in TCRdb). At the level of the whole study: Therapy was started in about 2014 for all patients, and atezolizumab 1,200 mg was administered intravenously every 3 weeks. About 85% of the roughly 29 patients were males with bladder-origin urothelial cancer, and about 60% of the 29 reported a prior smoking history. An ECOG performance status of 0 or 1 was recorded for the patients, and 0 to 3 prior chemotherapy regimens had been received by the patients. Blood samples were analyzed 3 weeks after the start of treatment (second dose) and 6 weeks after the start of treatment. A median of around 150,000 T cells and 85,000 or so unique TCRs was obtained from blood samples, and a median clonality of around 0.08 was observed. An exploratory multi-omic analysis was conducted of the somatic, immune and clinical correlates of response to PD-L1 blockade with atezolizumab in urothelial cancer. Pretreatment tumor samples and matched peripheral blood, collected serially before and after atezolizumab treatment, underwent TCR sequencing. Durable clinical benefit was defined as a progression-free survival longer than 6 months, and TCR features were additionally tested against progression-free survival and overall survival. In the same patients who had TCR sequencing, pretreatment tumors also underwent whole exome sequencing and RNA sequencing. About 10 patients achieved durable clinical benefit and around 19 did not. Some 30 patients had pretreatment blood TCR-seq, roughly 25 had at least one posttreatment blood collection, and roughly 25 had tumor TCR-seq.

A cohort of 25 to 30 patients with locally advanced or metastatic urothelial carcinoma, treated at Memorial Sloan Kettering on a trial protocol, was included. Peripheral blood mononuclear cells were collected pretreatment and during treatment, at between 1 and 8 total time points per patient. The Qiagen DNeasy Blood extraction kit was used to purify genomic DNA from total PBMCs and tumor samples. PBMCs were collected pretreatment and during treatment and were isolated and stored as previously described. From cysteine to phenylalanine, the CDR3 is 15 amino acids long. Only the CDR3 part of the read is kept: 45 bases, read in frame from the first base. Taken from the germline V gene, the CDR1 and CDR2 loops are SNHLY and FYNNEI. Relative to germline, V is missing 7 bases and J is missing 5 bases, with 13 bases of the junction outside any gene match. Synthetic TCR analog templates were spiked into each PCR to estimate absolute template abundance from read counts. The immunoSEQ assay used bias-controlled V and J gene primers to amplify TCRbeta CDR3 regions from genomic DNA. Sequencing of rearranged TCRbeta segments was performed at approximately 20X coverage. As for how the authors treated the data: Sequencing errors were corrected by clustering, and CDR3s were annotated against IMGT so that V, D and J genes could be assigned. Out-of-frame and stop-codon sequences were excluded, and only productive TCRbeta rearrangements were used in downstream analyses. Clonality was calculated as one minus the Shannon entropy normalized by the log of the number of unique productive sequences. Fisher's exact test with Benjamini-Hochberg correction, using a cutoff of adjusted p below 0.01, was how clones that differed between time points or between blood and tumor were identified. As stored in TCRdb, this immuneACCESS dataset retains in-frame rearrangements with V and J assigned. A fraction of the clones does not appear; measured against another copy, unresolved V genes explain less than half of the discrepancy, and the remainder lacks a known reason. The DNA gave D and trimming, while V, J and clone size come from that table. Present in this sample are 60,000 to 85,000 clones, about nine tenths of which were seen just once. Of the sample, around 5.3% is held by the ten largest clones.

What the work shows at the level of the full study, not this receptor alone: Patients with durable benefit showed greater expansion of tumor-associated TCR clones in peripheral blood 3 weeks after starting treatment (n ≈ 21, p = 0.022). Improved progression-free and overall survival was found to be associated with pretreatment peripheral blood TCR clonality below the median. Because the sample size was small (n ≈ 27) and many exploratory analyses were performed, the results are intended to be hypothesis-generating.

Note on this clone: No antigen is known for it. Base qualities are not at hand, and no much larger clone is one base apart.

The source was PBMCs, collected around atezolizumab (anti-PD-L1) treatment. The chain employs TRBV2 and TRBJ2-7, with 8 middle bases fitting TRBD1. The receptor was isolated from a woman aged 70-85 years with urothelial cancer. The DNA reads TGTGCCAGCAAGCCCTTCACAGGGGGGCTCAACGAGCAGTACTTC. It codes for CASKPFTGGLNEQYF.